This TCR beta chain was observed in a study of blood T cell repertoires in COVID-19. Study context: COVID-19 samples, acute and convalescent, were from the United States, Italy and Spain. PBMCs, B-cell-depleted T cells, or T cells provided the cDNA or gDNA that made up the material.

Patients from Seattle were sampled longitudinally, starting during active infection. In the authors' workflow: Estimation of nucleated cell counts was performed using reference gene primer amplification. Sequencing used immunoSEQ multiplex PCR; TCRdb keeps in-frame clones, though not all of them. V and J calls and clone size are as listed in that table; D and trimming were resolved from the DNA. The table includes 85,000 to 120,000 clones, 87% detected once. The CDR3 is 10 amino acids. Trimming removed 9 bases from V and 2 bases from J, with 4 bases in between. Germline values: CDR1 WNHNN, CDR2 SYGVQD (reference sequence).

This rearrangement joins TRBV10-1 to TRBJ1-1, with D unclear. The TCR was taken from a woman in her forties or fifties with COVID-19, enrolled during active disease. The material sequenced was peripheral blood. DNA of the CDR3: TGCGCCAGACTTAACACTGAAGCTTTCTTT. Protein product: CARLNTEAFF.